A single sample gave rise to the 15 T cell receptor beta chains below, sequenced in a study of cytomegalovirus exposure and HLA in healthy donors. PCR employed 60 Vbeta and 13 Jbeta primers. Measured with immunoSEQ multiplex PCR; TCRdb has only the in-frame clones, and not every one. The table lists approximately 150,000 clones, 65% to 80% of them singletons. The specimen was PBMCs. Receptors originate from a man aged 18 to 29 in good health and CMV-seropositive.

The V call is TRBV7-9, the J call TRBJ1-4; 9 nucleotides agree with TRBD1. The CDR3 consists of 16 residues. V trimming: 6 bases; J trimming: 0 bases; junction bases outside the gene matches: 5. Germline assignment: CDR1 SEHNR and CDR2 FQNEAQ (reference sequence). CDR3 DNA: TGTGCCAGCAGTTCCGGGACAGGGTCAACTAATGAAAAACTGTTTTTT. Translated: CASSSGTGSTNEKLFF.

V gene TRBV28 combines with J gene TRBJ1-2, with TRBD1 matching 7 bases. CDR1 and CDR2 (germline): MDHEN, SYDVKM. Trimming at V came to 5 bases and at J to 4 bases, leaving 4 bases not matched to a gene. The CDR3 length is 13 residues. The CDR3: CASSPGGGYGYTF. In DNA, the CDR3 is TGTGCCAGCAGTCCAGGGGGAGGCTATGGCTACACCTTC.

The V call is TRBV7-3, the J call TRBJ1-2; D ambiguous. CDR3 length: 14 residues. Germline V gene lookup returns CDR1 SGHTA and CDR2 FQGTGA. Trimming took off 5 bases at V and 7 bases at J, with 17 bases between the two ends. CDR3 nucleotides: TGTGCCAGCAGCCCGCGCAGCGGGGAGGTTGGCTACACCTTC. This gives the protein CASSPRSGEVGYTF.

The chain employs TRBV5-1 and TRBJ2-7; the match to TRBD1 covers 8 bases. V trimming: 0 bases; J trimming: 4 bases; junction bases outside the gene matches: 6. The CDR3 is 15 residues long. The V gene's germline CDR1 is SGHRS and CDR2 YFSETQ. The chain's CDR3 is CASSLEAGGAYEQYV. The CDR3 DNA sequence: TGCGCCAGCAGCTTGGAAGCAGGGGGCGCGTACGAGCAGTACGTC.

This rearrangement joins TRBV28 to TRBJ1-1, with D perhaps matching TRBD1 (5 bases). This CDR3 is 14 amino acids long. Germline loops: CDR1 MDHEN, CDR2 SYDVKM. Trimming took off 3 bases at V and 4 bases at J, with 12 bases between the two ends. In nucleotides, the CDR3 is TGTGCCAGCAGTTTGGTCAGGGATGGCACTGAAGCTTTCTTT. Translation: CASSLVRDGTEAFF.

The chain recombines TRBV11-3 with TRBJ1-1, with D perhaps TRBD1 (5 bases). This CDR3 has 13 amino acids. CDR1 and CDR2 (germline): SGHNT, YENEEA. The V gene lost 2 bases and the J gene lost 9 bases, with 13 bases spanning the gap. The CDR3 bases are TGTGCCAGCAGCTTAAAGCGCGTGGGGCAAGCTTTCTTT. It codes for CASSLKRVGQAFF.

The rearrangement uses TRBV14 and TRBJ1-1; 7 bases match TRBD1. CDR1 and CDR2 (germline): SGHDN, FVKESK. V gave up 4 bases and J gave up 7 bases; unmatched junction bases: 12. The CDR3 length is 15 residues. CDR3 protein: CASSPILDREDEAFF. The CDR3 DNA is TGTGCCAGCAGCCCAATCCTAGACAGGGAGGATGAAGCTTTCTTT.

V is TRBV28 and J is TRBJ1-5, with TRBD1 identical over 8 bases. V lost 5 bases to trimming and J lost 7 bases; unmatched junction nucleotides: 4. Germline-derived CDR1 and CDR2 are MDHEN and SYDVKM. The CDR3 contains 13 residues. The CDR3 nucleotides are TGTGCCAGCAGTCGGACAGGGCAACAGCCCCAGCATTTT. It codes for CASSRTGQQPQHF. The full variable domain, with the rest looked up from reference TRBV28 and TRBJ1-5, is DVKVTQSSRYLVKRTGEKVFLECVQDMDHENMFWYRQDPGLGLRLIYFSYDVKMKEKGDIPEGYSVSREKKERFSLILESASTNQTSMYLCASSRTGQQPQHFGDGTRLSIL.

In DNA form, the CDR3 reads TGTGCCAGCAGCCCCACCGGGACAGGGGCCACAGATACGCAGTATTTT. Protein product: CASSPTGTGATDTQYF. The rearrangement joins TRBV7-2 to TRBJ2-3; 10 nucleotides match TRBD1. The CDR3 loop spans 16 amino acids. Germline assignment: CDR1 SGHTA and CDR2 FQGNSA. Unmatched junction bases numbered 7, after V lost 5 bases and J lost 2 bases.

This clone showed up just once. The J gene is TRBJ1-5, the V gene TRBV28; possibly TRBD1 for D (6 bases). There are 14 residues in the CDR3. Germline CDR1 is MDHEN and CDR2 is SYDVKM. V lost 3 bases to trimming and J lost 6 bases, with 12 bases between them. CDR3 region: CASSFSGGAQPQHF. CDR3 coding DNA: TGTGCCAGCAGTTTCTCCGGGGGGGCTCAGCCCCAGCATTTT.

The V and J genes are TRBV4-2 and TRBJ2-5; TRBD2 matches at 13 bases. Germline V CDR1 and CDR2: LGHNA, YNFKEQ. Trimming took 0 bases from V and 5 from J; bases not matched to a gene: 6. CDR3 length: 17 amino acids. This CDR3 reads CASSQELAGGQGETQYF. CDR3 DNA: TGTGCCAGCAGCCAAGAACTAGCGGGGGGGCAGGGTGAGACCCAGTACTTC.

Only one count was recorded for this clone. This rearrangement joins TRBV6-5 to TRBJ2-3, with 7 bases that match TRBD1. V shed 4 bases, J shed 1 base, and the junction held 8 bases outside the gene matches. This CDR3 has 16 residues. Looked up from germline, CDR1 is MNHEY and CDR2 is SVGAGI. The CDR3 DNA reads as TGTGCCAGCAGTTTGACAGGGCAGTATGGCACAGATACGCAGTATTTT. Translation: CASSLTGQYGTDTQYF.

The chain uses TRBV14 and TRBJ2-1; 12 bases map to TRBD2. CDR3 length: 15 amino acids. Germline CDR1 reads SGHDN; CDR2 reads FVKESK. Germline trimming cut 5 bases from V and 9 bases from J; bases unmatched to any gene: 8. The CDR3 nucleotides are TGTGCCAGCAGCTCTAGCGGGGGGGGCATCGGTGAGCAGTTCTTC. Its translation: CASSSSGGGIGEQFF.

The chain has TRBV25-1 and TRBJ2-1, with a tentative D call TRBD2 (6 bases). From germline, CDR1 is MGHDK and CDR2 SYGVNS. V was clipped by 2 bases and J by 9 bases, with 17 bases between them. The CDR3 has 15 amino acids. CDR3 sequence (DNA): TGTGCCAGCAGTGAAGGAACCGGGACTTGGGGTGAGCAGTTCTTC. Its protein product is CASSEGTGTWGEQFF.

This clone was detected only a few times. This chain links TRBV5-6 with TRBJ2-3; 11 positions agree with TRBD2. CDR1 is SGHDT, CDR2 YYEEEE, per germline. CDR3 size: 18 residues. Trimming at V came to 0 bases and at J to 4 bases, leaving 10 bases not matched to a gene. CDR3 nucleotide sequence: TGTGCCAGCAGCTTGGAGACTAGCGGGATTTTGGGGCCAGATACGCAGTATTTT. Protein sequence: CASSLETSGILGPDTQYF.